A selection of T cell receptor beta chains follows, all from one sample in a study of T-cell reconstitution after alpha-beta-depleted transplantation in children. TCRdb processed the PCR reads anew with MiXCR; each CDR3 protein has one entry. The data contain fewer than 350,000 distinct CDR3 sequences, 11% of them seen just once; the ten biggest clones take up 20% to 30%. Sequenced here: peripheral blood, sampled 180 days after TCRalphabeta/CD19-depleted stem cell transplant. These TCRs come from a male patient aged 2-9 years who had a stem cell transplant for chronic granulomatous disease, so the T cells may come from the graft donor. Both conserved end residues are part of each CDR3. D genes are given only for firm matches. For some rows the clone size is stated as once, few or many, or as a class when expanded; others skip it.

clone size	CDR3 length	J gene	V gene	D gene	CDR3 protein	CDR3 DNA
many	13	TRBJ2-5	TRBV6-5	TRBD1	CASLGQGGETQYF	TGTGCCAGCTTGGGACAGGGGGGGGAGACCCAGTACTTC
many	13	TRBJ1-5	TRBV5-1	TRBD1	CASRKDRDQPQHF	TGCGCCAGCAGAAAAGACAGGGACCAGCCCCAGCATTTT
many	16	TRBJ1-2	TRBV12-3/TRBV12-4	TRBD1	CASRAGTATSNYGYTF	TGTGCCAGCAGGGCCGGGACAGCAACCTCTAACTATGGCTACACCTTC
few	17	TRBJ2-1	TRBV19	TRBD2	CASSIDGGGRARRDQFF	TGTGCCAGTAGTATAGACGGGGGCGGGAGGGCCCGACGGGATCAGTTCTTC
.	14	TRBJ2-1	TRBV7-3	TRBD1	CASSLRTGGNEQFF	TGTGCCAGCAGCTTGAGGACAGGGGGTAATGAGCAGTTCTTC
many	13	TRBJ2-2	TRBV27	.	CASSLKWTGELFF	TGTGCCAGCAGTTTAAAGTGGACCGGGGAGCTGTTTTTT
many	13	TRBJ2-7	TRBV5-1	TRBD1	CASSLGGTGQQYF	TGCGCCAGCAGCTTGGGGGGGACAGGGCAGCAGTACTTC
many	15	TRBJ2-2	TRBV19	TRBD1	CASSRQGFDTGELFF	TGTGCCAGTAGCCGACAGGGATTCGACACCGGGGAGCTGTTTTTT
many	16	TRBJ2-3	TRBV29-1	TRBD2	CSVGGTSGEGTDTQYF	TGCAGCGTTGGGGGGACTAGCGGCGAAGGCACAGATACGCAGTATTTT
many	15	TRBJ2-2	TRBV20-1	TRBD2	CSARAVLADTGELFF	TGCAGTGCTAGAGCGGTACTAGCGGACACCGGGGAGCTGTTTTTT
few	13	TRBJ1-2	TRBV9	.	CASSDRGGVGYTF	TGTGCCAGCAGCGACCGGGGGGGGGTTGGCTACACCTTC
.	18	TRBJ2-7	TRBV6-1	.	CASALGRQVSYAWDEQYF	TGTGCCAGCGCCCTAGGACGGCAGGTCTCCTATGCGTGGGACGAGCAGTACTTC
.	15	TRBJ2-3	TRBV11-1	.	CASSLLALPTDTQYF	TGTGCCAGCAGCTTACTAGCCTTACCCACAGATACGCAGTATTTT
many	15	TRBJ1-5	TRBV5-1	.	CASSLAAGVGQPQHF	TGCGCCAGCAGCTTGGCGGCAGGGGTAGGGCAGCCCCAGCATTTT
many	15	TRBJ2-2	TRBV28	.	CASSSTPGITGELFF	TGTGCCAGCAGTTCAACGCCAGGGATCACCGGGGAGCTGTTTTTT
many	15	TRBJ2-3	TRBV10-3	.	CAISEPPGMTDTQYF	TGTGCCATCAGTGAGCCCCCGGGAATGACAGATACGCAGTATTTT
many	16	TRBJ2-1	TRBV12-3/TRBV12-4	TRBD2	CASSLLAGVERNEQFF	TGTGCCAGCAGCCTACTAGCGGGAGTAGAGAGGAATGAGCAGTTCTTC
.	17	TRBJ2-3	TRBV7-8	.	CASSPNRGGASTDTQYF	TGTGCCAGCAGCCCCAACCGCGGCGGGGCTAGCACAGATACGCAGTATTTT
many	19	TRBJ2-4	TRBV11-2	TRBD2	CASSPPGLAGEQGKNIQYF	TGTGCCAGCAGTCCCCCGGGACTAGCGGGGGAGCAGGGCAAAAACATTCAGTACTTC
many	14	TRBJ1-1	TRBV10-3	TRBD1	CATGDRANGTEAFF	TGTGCCACCGGGGACAGGGCAAATGGAACTGAAGCTTTCTTT
.	15	TRBJ2-5	TRBV13	.	CASSSGLKGWETQYF	TGTGCCAGCAGCTCAGGCCTAAAGGGTTGGGAGACCCAGTACTTC
many	16	TRBJ2-1	TRBV5-1	.	CASSLGLWYPDNEQFF	TGCGCCAGCAGCTTGGGCTTGTGGTACCCGGACAATGAGCAGTTCTTC
few	16	TRBJ2-7	TRBV18	TRBD2	CASSPLTSGGPYEQYF	TGTGCCAGCTCACCCCTTACTAGCGGGGGCCCCTACGAGCAGTACTTC
many	16	TRBJ2-7	TRBV6-2/TRBV6-3	TRBD1	CASSTGTGGNRHEQYF	TGTGCCAGCAGTACCGGGACAGGGGGCAACCGTCACGAGCAGTACTTC
many	14	TRBJ2-5	TRBV5-5	.	CASSFSGYQETQYF	TGTGCCAGCAGCTTTAGCGGTTACCAAGAGACCCAGTACTTC
many	17	TRBJ2-5	TRBV13	TRBD2	CASSFKERGDSRETQYF	TGTGCCAGCAGCTTCAAAGAGCGGGGGGACTCACGGGAGACCCAGTACTTC
many	16	TRBJ2-1	TRBV12-3/TRBV12-4	TRBD2	CASSPQLAGLHNEQFF	TGTGCCAGCAGTCCCCAACTAGCGGGACTCCACAATGAGCAGTTCTTC
many	15	TRBJ2-1	TRBV3-1	.	CASSRQASSYNEQFF	TGTGCCAGCAGCCGACAGGCGAGCTCCTACAATGAGCAGTTCTTC
many	13	TRBJ2-1	TRBV29-1	TRBD2	CSVVTSGYNEQFF	TGCAGCGTTGTTACTAGCGGTTACAATGAGCAGTTCTTC
many	17	TRBJ1-5	TRBV5-1	TRBD1	CASSLGTGVEGNQPQHF	TGCGCCAGCAGCTTGGGGACAGGGGTAGAAGGCAATCAGCCCCAGCATTTT
.	15	TRBJ1-5	TRBV19	TRBD1	CASSIEGASNQPQHF	TGTGCCAGTAGTATTGAGGGGGCTAGCAATCAGCCCCAGCATTTT
many	15	TRBJ2-7	TRBV20-1	TRBD1	CSAGDQGQGSYEQYF	TGCAGTGCTGGTGATCAGGGACAGGGCTCCTACGAGCAGTACTTC
many	14	TRBJ2-7	TRBV5-6	.	CASSLGGRTYEQYF	TGTGCCAGCAGCTTGGGAGGACGCACCTACGAGCAGTACTTC
many	13	TRBJ1-1	TRBV12-3/TRBV12-4	.	CASSIQSNTEAFF	TGTGCCAGCAGTATACAGTCGAACACTGAAGCTTTCTTT
many	17	TRBJ2-1	TRBV28	TRBD2	CASSLGEAGGVYNEQFF	TGTGCCAGCAGTCTAGGGGAAGCGGGAGGGGTCTACAATGAGCAGTTCTTC
many	17	TRBJ2-3	TRBV5-4	TRBD2	CASSRVPSGGPTDTQYF	TGTGCCAGCAGCAGAGTACCATCGGGAGGCCCCACAGATACGCAGTATTTT
many	19	TRBJ2-3	TRBV10-3	TRBD2	CAISGAATPTSGRKDTQYF	TGTGCCATCAGTGGGGCAGCTACCCCCACTAGCGGGAGAAAGGATACGCAGTATTTT
many	18	TRBJ2-5	TRBV12-3/TRBV12-4	TRBD2	CASSMTRTSGRSEKTQYF	TGTGCCAGCAGTATGACGCGGACTAGCGGGAGATCGGAAAAGACCCAGTACTTC
many	14	TRBJ1-2	TRBV27	TRBD1	CASSPWDSFSGYTF	TGTGCCAGCAGTCCGTGGGACAGCTTCAGTGGCTACACCTTC
many	16	TRBJ2-1	TRBV6-2/TRBV6-3	TRBD2	CASSYSNSGSVNEQFF	TGTGCCAGCAGTTACTCGAATAGCGGGAGTGTGAATGAGCAGTTCTTC